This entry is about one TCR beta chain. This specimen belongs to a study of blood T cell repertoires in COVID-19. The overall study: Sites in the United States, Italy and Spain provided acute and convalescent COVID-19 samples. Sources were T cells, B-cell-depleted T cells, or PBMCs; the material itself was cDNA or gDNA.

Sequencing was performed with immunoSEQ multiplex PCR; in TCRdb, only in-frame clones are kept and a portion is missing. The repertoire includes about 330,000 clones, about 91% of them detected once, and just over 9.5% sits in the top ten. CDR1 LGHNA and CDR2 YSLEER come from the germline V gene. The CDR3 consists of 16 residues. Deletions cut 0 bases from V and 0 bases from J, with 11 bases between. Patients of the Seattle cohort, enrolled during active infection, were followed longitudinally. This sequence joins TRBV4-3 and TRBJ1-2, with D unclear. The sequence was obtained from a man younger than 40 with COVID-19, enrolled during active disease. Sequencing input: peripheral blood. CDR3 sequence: CASSQDPYTSNYGYTF. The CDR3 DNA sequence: TGCGCCAGCAGCCAAGATCCGTACACCTCTAACTATGGCTACACCTTC.